This entry lists 10 T cell receptor beta chains sequenced from one sample in a study of T cell changes during pregnancy in multiple sclerosis. Generated by immunoSEQ multiplex PCR, the TCRdb table keeps only in-frame clones and is missing some. The repertoire holds about 57,000 clones, with less than 95% as singletons. This material consisted of peripheral blood, taken after pregnancy. These receptors came from a female donor in good health, enrolled as a control in a pregnancy study.

Written as DNA, the CDR3 is TGTGCCAGCAGCCCAGGGAGGGCCGAGCAGTACTTC. Translated, it gives CASSPGRAEQYF. This sequence joins TRBV7-9 and TRBJ2-7; the match to TRBD2 covers 7 bases. CDR3 length: 12 amino acids. The V and J ends lost 5 bases and 6 bases, in that order; junction bases with no gene match: 4. The germline gives CDR1 SEHNR, CDR2 FQNEAQ (reference sequence).

The rearrangement uses TRBV5-1 and TRBJ1-2; unclear D gene. Germline V gene sequence: CDR1 SGHRS, CDR2 YFSETQ. V gave up 4 bases and J gave up 1 base, with 8 bases separating them. The CDR3 covers 13 residues. DNA of the CDR3: TGCGCCAGCAGCCCACAGCTTAACTATGGCTACACCTTC. Translating it yields CASSPQLNYGYTF.

The rearrangement links TRBV4-1 to TRBJ1-4; TRBD1 might be the D (6 bases). V lost 3 bases to trimming and J lost 6 bases, with 14 bases between them. Germline V gene sequence: CDR1 MGHRA, CDR2 YSYEKL. This CDR3 region has 15 residues. This chain's CDR3 is CASSQEGGKDEKLFF. The CDR3 DNA sequence: TGCGCCAGCAGCCAGGAGGGGGGGAAGGATGAAAAACTGTTTTTT.

V and J are TRBV28 and TRBJ1-2, with TRBD1 as a possible D gene (6 bases). CDR3 length: 15 residues. Trimming took off 2 bases at V and 4 bases at J, with 14 bases between the two ends. Germline-derived CDR1 and CDR2 are MDHEN and SYDVKM. The CDR3 reads CASSLAAQGLYGYTF. DNA of the CDR3: TGTGCCAGCAGTTTAGCCGCACAGGGTCTCTATGGCTACACCTTC.

The gene calls are TRBV7-2 and TRBJ1-1; D is uncertain. The CDR3 is made up of 13 amino acids. The V end lost 3 bases, the J end lost 0 bases, and 5 bases lay between the germline ends. Germline CDR1 and CDR2: SGHTA and FQGNSA. CDR3 protein: CASSFRMNTEAFF. CDR3 DNA sequence: TGTGCCAGCAGCTTCAGGATGAACACTGAAGCTTTCTTT.

The chain recombines TRBV12-5 with TRBJ2-7, with TRBD1 matching 8 bases. CDR1 and CDR2 (germline): LGHNT, FRNRAP. This CDR3 has 15 residues. The junction had 6 bases not matched to a gene; V was cut back by 1 base and J by 4 bases. Here the CDR3 reads CASGLGDRGRYEQYF. CDR3 DNA: TGTGCTAGTGGTTTGGGAGACAGGGGTCGATACGAGCAGTACTTC.

The chain joins TRBV5-4 to TRBJ1-1; 9 bases are a match to TRBD1. CDR3 length: 15 residues. The germline V gene has CDR1 SGHNT and CDR2 YYREEE (reference sequence). V was pared by 2 bases and J by 1 base, with 3 bases of the junction left unmatched. CDR3 in amino acids: CASSLQGAGNTEAFF. The CDR3 nucleotides read TGTGCCAGCAGCTTACAGGGGGCGGGGAACACTGAAGCTTTCTTT.

DNA for the CDR3: TGTGCCAGCAGTGAATCGGAGTACGGATCTTACAATGAGCAGTTCTTC. Its protein product is CASSESEYGSYNEQFF. This sequence joins TRBV6-1 and TRBJ2-1; D not resolved. V was cut by 2 bases and J by 4 bases, with 15 bases left in between. Germline CDR1 reads MNHNS; CDR2 reads SASEGT. This CDR3 is 16 amino acids long.

The chain couples TRBV10-3 to TRBJ1-5; tentatively, D is TRBD1 (6 bases). The ends were cut back, 0 bases at V and 6 bases at J, with 12 bases in the middle. CDR3 length: 15 residues. Germline values: CDR1 ENHRY, CDR2 SYGVKD. The DNA for the CDR3 is TGTGCCATCAGTGAGTCGGACAGAGGGGGTCAGCCCCAGCATTTT. Amino acids: CAISESDRGGQPQHF.

This sequence joins TRBV11-2 and TRBJ2-3, with TRBD2 matching over 11 bases. Germline V lookup: CDR1 SGHAT, CDR2 FQNNGV. CDR3 length: 15 residues. The V gene end was trimmed by 5 bases and the J gene end by 4 bases; junction bases not matched to a gene: 5. The CDR3: CASSQIAGGPDTQYF. The CDR3 DNA sequence: TGTGCCAGCAGCCAAATAGCGGGGGGGCCAGATACGCAGTATTTT.